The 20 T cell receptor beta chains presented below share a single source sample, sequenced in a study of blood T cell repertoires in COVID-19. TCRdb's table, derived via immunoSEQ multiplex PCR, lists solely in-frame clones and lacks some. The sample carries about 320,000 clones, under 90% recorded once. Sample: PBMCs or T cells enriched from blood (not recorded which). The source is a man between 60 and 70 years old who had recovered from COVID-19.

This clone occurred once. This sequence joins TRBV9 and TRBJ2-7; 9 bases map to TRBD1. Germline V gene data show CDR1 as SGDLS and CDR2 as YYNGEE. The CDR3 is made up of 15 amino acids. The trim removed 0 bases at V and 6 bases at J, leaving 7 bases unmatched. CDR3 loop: CASSVVPGQGAEQYF. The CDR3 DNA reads TGTGCCAGCAGCGTAGTCCCGGGACAGGGCGCCGAGCAGTACTTC.

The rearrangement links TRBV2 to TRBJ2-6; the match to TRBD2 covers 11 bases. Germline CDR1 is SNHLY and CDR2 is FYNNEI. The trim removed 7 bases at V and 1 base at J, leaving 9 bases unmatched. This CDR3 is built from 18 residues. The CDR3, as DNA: TGTGCCAGCACCGGTAGCGGGAGGGCAGGGTCTGGGGCCAACGTCCTGACTTTC. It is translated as CASTGSGRAGSGANVLTF.

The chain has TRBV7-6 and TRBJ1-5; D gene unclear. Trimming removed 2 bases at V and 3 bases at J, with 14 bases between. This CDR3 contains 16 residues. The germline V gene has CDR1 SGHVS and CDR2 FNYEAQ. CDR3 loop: CASSLLAGGPNQPQHF. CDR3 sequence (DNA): TGTGCCAGCAGCTTACTAGCGGGCGGACCCAATCAGCCCCAGCATTTT.

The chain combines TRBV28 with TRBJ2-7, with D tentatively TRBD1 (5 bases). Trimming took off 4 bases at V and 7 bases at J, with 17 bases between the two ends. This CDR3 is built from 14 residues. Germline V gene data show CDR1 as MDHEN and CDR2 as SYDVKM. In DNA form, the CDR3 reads TGTGCCAGCAGTTCTCCCTCGACAGCCTGGGAGCAGTACTTC. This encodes CASSSPSTAWEQYF.

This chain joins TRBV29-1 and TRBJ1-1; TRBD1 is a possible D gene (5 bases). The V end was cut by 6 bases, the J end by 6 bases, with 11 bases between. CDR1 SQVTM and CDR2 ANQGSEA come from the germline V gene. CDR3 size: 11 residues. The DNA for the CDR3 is TGCAGCGTCCTCGACAGTGCTGAAGCTTTCTTT. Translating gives CSVLDSAEAFF.

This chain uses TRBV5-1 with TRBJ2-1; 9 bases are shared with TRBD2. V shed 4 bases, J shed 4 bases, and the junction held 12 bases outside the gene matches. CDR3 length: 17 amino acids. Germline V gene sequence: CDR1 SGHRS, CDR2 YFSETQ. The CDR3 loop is CASSTTISSGAYNEQFF. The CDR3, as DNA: TGCGCCAGCAGCACCACCATCTCTAGCGGGGCATACAATGAGCAGTTCTTC.

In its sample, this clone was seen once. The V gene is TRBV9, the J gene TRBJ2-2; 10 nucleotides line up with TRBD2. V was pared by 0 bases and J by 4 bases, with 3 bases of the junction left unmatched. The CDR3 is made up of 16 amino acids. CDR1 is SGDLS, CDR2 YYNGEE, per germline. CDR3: CASSVEASGSTGELFF. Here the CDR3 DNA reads TGTGCCAGCAGCGTAGAGGCTAGCGGGAGCACCGGGGAGCTGTTTTTT.

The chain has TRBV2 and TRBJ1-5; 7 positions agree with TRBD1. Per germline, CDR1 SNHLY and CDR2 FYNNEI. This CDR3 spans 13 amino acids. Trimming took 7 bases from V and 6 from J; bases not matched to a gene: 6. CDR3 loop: CASTQGLSQPQHF. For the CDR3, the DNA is TGTGCCAGCACACAGGGGCTGAGTCAGCCCCAGCATTTT.

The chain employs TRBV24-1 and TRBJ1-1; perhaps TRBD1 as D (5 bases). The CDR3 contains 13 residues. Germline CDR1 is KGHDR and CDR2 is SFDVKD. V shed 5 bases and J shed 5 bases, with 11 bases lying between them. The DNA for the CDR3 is TGTGCCACCAGTGGCAGGCAGGGAACTGAAGCTTTCTTT. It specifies CATSGRQGTEAFF.

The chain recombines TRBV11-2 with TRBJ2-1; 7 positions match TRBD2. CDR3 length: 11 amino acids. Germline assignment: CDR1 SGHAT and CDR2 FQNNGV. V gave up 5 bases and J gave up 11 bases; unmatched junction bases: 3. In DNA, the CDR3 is TGTGCCAGCAGCAAGACTAGCCAGCAGTTCTTC. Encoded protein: CASSKTSQQFF. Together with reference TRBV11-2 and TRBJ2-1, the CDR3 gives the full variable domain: EAGVAQSPRYKIIEKRQSVAFWCNPISGHATLYWYQQILGQGPKLLIQFQNNGVVDDSQLPKDRFSAERLKGVDSTLKIQPAKLEDSAVYLCASSKTSQQFFGPGTRLTVL.

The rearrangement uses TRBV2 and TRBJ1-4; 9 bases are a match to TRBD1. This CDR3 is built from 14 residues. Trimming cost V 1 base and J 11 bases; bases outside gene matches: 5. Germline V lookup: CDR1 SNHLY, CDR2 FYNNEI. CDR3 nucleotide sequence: TGTGCCAGCAGTGAAGTAGGGACAGGGTACAAACTGTTTTTT. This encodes CASSEVGTGYKLFF.

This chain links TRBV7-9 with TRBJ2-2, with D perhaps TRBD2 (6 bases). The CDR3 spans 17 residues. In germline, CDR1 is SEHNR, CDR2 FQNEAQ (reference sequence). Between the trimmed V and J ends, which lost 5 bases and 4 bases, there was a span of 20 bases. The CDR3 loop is CASSPPGPGVTTGELFF. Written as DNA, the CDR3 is TGTGCCAGCAGCCCCCCAGGCCCGGGGGTAACCACCGGGGAGCTGTTTTTT.

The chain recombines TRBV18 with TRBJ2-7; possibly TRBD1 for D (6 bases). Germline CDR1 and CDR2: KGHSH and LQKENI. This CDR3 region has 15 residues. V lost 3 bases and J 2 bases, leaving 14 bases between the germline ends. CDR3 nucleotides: TGTGCCAGCTCACCGGTGAGGGGGAGTGCCTACGAGCAGTACTTC. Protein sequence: CASSPVRGSAYEQYF.

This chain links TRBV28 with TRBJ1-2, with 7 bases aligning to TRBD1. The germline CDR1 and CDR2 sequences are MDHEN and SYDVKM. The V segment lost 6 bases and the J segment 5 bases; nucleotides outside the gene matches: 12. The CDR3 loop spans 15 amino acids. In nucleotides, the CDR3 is TGTGCCAGCAGAGGAGGCTTTAGGGGGCGTTATGGCTACACCTTC. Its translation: CASRGGFRGRYGYTF.

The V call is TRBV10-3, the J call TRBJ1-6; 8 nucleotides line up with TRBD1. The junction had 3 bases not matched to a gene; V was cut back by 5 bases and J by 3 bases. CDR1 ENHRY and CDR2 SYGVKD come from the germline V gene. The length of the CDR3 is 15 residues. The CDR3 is CAISSGQDYNSPLHF. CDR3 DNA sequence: TGTGCCATCAGTTCGGGACAGGACTATAATTCACCCCTCCACTTT.

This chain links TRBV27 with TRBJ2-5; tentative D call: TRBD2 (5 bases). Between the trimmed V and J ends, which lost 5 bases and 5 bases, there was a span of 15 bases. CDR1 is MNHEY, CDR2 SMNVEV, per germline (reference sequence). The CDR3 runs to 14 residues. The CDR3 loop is CASSTRESRETQYF. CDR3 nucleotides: TGTGCCAGCAGTACTCGGGAATCACGGGAGACCCAGTACTTC.

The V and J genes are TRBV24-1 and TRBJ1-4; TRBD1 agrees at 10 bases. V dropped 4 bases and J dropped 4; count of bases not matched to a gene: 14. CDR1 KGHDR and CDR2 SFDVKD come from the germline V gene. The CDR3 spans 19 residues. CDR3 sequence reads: CATSEGTGVLGGGNEKLFF. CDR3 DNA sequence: TGTGCCACCAGTGAGGGGACAGGGGTGCTTGGGGGCGGTAATGAAAAACTGTTTTTT.

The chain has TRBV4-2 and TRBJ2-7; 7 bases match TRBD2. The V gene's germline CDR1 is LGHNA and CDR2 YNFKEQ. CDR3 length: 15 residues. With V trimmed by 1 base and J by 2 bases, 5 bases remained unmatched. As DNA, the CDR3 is TGTGCCAGCAGCCAAGCTCTAGCGGCTACCTACGAGCAGTACTTC. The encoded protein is CASSQALAATYEQYF.

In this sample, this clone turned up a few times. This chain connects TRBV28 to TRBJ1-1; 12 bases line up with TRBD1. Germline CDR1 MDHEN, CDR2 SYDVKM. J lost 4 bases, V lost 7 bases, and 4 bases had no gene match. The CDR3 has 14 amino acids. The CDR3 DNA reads TGTGCCAGCATCCCGGGACAGGGGGCCACTGAAGCTTTCTTT. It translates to CASIPGQGATEAFF.

CDR3 amino acids: CAISDQLTGREHF. As DNA, the CDR3 is TGTGCCATCAGTGACCAGCTTACAGGACGCGAGCATTTT. The chain carries TRBV10-3 and TRBJ1-5; D may be TRBD1 (5 bases). V lost 3 bases and J lost 14, with 17 bases in between. Germline CDR1 is ENHRY and CDR2 is SYGVKD. CDR3 size: 13 residues.